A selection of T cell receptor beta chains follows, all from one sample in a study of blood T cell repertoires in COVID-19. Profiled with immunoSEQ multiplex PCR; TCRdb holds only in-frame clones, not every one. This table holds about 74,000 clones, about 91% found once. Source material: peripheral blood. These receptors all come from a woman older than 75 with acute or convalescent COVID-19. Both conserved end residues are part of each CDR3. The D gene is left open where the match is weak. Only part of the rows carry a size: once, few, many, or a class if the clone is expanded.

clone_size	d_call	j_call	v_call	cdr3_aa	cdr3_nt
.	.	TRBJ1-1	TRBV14	CASSLLGLNTEAFF	TGTGCCAGCAGCCTCCTGGGCCTGAACACTGAAGCTTTCTTT
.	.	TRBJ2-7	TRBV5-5	CASSLYSGGYEQYF	TGTGCCAGCAGCTTGTACTCCGGGGGCTACGAGCAGTACTTC
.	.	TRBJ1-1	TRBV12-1	CASIQLRGPCTEAFF	TGTGCCAGCATCCAACTCAGGGGGCCCTGCACTGAAGCTTTCTTT
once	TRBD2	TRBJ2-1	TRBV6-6	CASSASGGAYEQFF	TGTGCCAGCAGTGCAAGCGGGGGGGCTTATGAGCAGTTCTTC
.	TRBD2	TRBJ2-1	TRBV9	CASSGLAGGPRQWEQFF	TGTGCCAGCTCGGGACTAGCGGGAGGCCCCCGACAATGGGAGCAGTTCTTC
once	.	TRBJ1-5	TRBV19	CASTTGRPFQPQHF	TGTGCCAGTACTACAGGGCGCCCCTTTCAGCCCCAGCATTTT
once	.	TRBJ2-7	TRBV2	CASKGDSEVGEQYF	TGTGCCAGCAAGGGGGATAGCGAGGTCGGGGAGCAGTACTTC
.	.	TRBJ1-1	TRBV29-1	CSGNFGGTEAFF	TGCAGCGGTAATTTTGGCGGGACTGAAGCTTTCTTT
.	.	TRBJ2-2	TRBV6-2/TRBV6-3	CASSLMRRGELFF	TGTGCCAGCAGCCTTATGCGGCGCGGGGAGCTGTTTTTT
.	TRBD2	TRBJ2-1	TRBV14	CASSLGLAGGYNEQFF	TGTGCCAGCAGCCTGGGACTAGCGGGAGGCTACAATGAGCAGTTCTTC
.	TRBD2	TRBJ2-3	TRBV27	CASRRKLAGSTDTQYF	TGTGCCAGCAGGAGGAAACTAGCGGGAAGCACAGATACGCAGTATTTT
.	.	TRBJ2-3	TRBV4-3	CASSQNPGGRTDTQYF	TGCGCCAGCAGCCAGAACCCCGGGGGGCGCACAGATACGCAGTATTTT
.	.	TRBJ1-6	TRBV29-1	CSAQGDYNSPLHF	TGCAGCGCCCAAGGGGATTATAATTCACCCCTCCACTTT
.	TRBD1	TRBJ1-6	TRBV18	CASSPGQGANSPLHF	TGTGCCAGCTCACCGGGACAGGGGGCGAATTCACCCCTCCACTTT
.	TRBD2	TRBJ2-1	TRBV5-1	CASSSGLAGFNEQFF	TGCGCCAGCAGCTCGGGACTAGCGGGGTTCAATGAGCAGTTCTTC
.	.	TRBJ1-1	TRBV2	CASITYQAEAFF	TGTGCCAGCATTACGTACCAGGCTGAAGCTTTCTTT
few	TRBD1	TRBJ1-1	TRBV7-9	CASSTDRGTEAFF	TGTGCCAGCAGCACGGACAGGGGCACTGAAGCTTTCTTT
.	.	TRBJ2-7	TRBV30	CAWSLGTDEQYF	TGTGCCTGGAGCCTAGGGACTGACGAGCAGTACTTC
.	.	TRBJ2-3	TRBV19	CASRLDFSTDTQYF	TGTGCCAGTAGGTTAGACTTCTCCACAGATACGCAGTATTTT
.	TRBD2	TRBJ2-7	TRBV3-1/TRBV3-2	CASSQDRVKASGGPSSYEQYF	TGTGCCAGCAGCCAAGATAGAGTTAAGGCTAGCGGGGGCCCTAGCTCCTACGAGCAGTACTTC
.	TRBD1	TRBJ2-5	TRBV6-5	CASATGGSQETQYF	TGTGCCAGTGCGACAGGGGGAAGCCAAGAGACCCAGTACTTC
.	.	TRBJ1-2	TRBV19	CASRADGYTF	TGTGCCAGTAGGGCCGATGGCTACACCTTC
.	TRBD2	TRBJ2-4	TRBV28	CASSRTGTTKNIQYF	TGTGCCAGCAGTAGAACCGGGACTACTAAAAACATTCAGTACTTC
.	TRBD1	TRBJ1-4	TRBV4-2	CASSGTGANEKLFF	TGTGCCAGTTCCGGGACAGGGGCGAATGAAAAACTGTTTTTT
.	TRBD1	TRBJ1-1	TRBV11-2	CASSLLPGQGTNTEAFF	TGTGCCAGCAGCTTACTACCGGGACAGGGGACGAACACTGAAGCTTTCTTT
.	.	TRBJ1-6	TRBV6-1	CASSEERLANSPLHF	TGTGCCAGCAGTGAAGAACGACTGGCCAATTCACCCCTCCACTTT
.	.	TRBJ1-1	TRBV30	CALELTFGNTEAFF	TGTGCCTTGGAGCTTACGTTCGGGAACACTGAAGCTTTCTTT
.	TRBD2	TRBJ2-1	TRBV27	CASSFLTSGTSYNEQFF	TGTGCCAGCAGTTTCCTTACTAGCGGGACCTCCTACAATGAGCAGTTCTTC
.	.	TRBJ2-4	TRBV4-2	CASSQPGENIQYF	TGTGCCAGCAGCCAACCAGGGGAAAACATTCAGTACTTC